This passage covers 9 T cell receptor beta chains from one sample sequenced in a study of identical twins. One entry per CDR3 protein results from TCRdb running MiXCR on the 5' RACE reads. This table has 750,000 to 950,000 distinct CDR3 sequences, roughly 12% appearing once. The same specimen was also included in a second study, on yellow fever vaccine responses in identical twins.

The sequencing sample was made of PBMCs. The source is a woman aged 18-35 years in good health.

This clonotype has ten or more counts. CDR3 bases: TGCAGCGTCACGGACATAATGGGGACTGAAGCTTTCTTT. It codes for CSVTDIMGTEAFF. The rearrangement uses TRBV29-1 and TRBJ1-1, with D possibly being TRBD1 (5 bases). The CDR3 spans 13 residues. V was clipped by 6 bases and J by 5 bases, with 16 bases between them. From germline, CDR1 is SQVTM and CDR2 ANQGSEA.

This sequence joins TRBV6-2 or TRBV6-3 and TRBJ1-4; the D is unclear. This CDR3 has 15 residues. V was shortened by 6 bases and J by 0 bases, with 11 bases between the two germline ends. Germline CDR1 reads MNHEY; CDR2 reads SVGEGT. The CDR3 nucleotides read TGTGCCAGCAGACCGACGAGATCAACTAATGAAAAACTGTTTTTT. Amino acid sequence: CASRPTRSTNEKLFF.

This clonotype was counted ten times or more. The chain joins TRBV5-5 to TRBJ2-1, with a weak D call TRBD2 (6 bases). Germline values: CDR1 SGHKS, CDR2 YYEKEE (reference sequence). V was shortened by 3 bases and J by 5 bases, with 15 bases between the two germline ends. The CDR3 length is 15 residues. CDR3 region: CASSWGGLPNNEQFF. In DNA, the CDR3 is TGTGCCAGCAGCTGGGGAGGACTGCCGAACAATGAGCAGTTCTTC.

Many counts were recorded for this clonotype. The V gene is TRBV4-1, the J gene TRBJ2-7; D might be TRBD2 (6 bases). The CDR3 has 16 residues. Germline V lookup: CDR1 MGHRA, CDR2 YSYEKL. The V gene lost 1 base and the J gene lost 2 bases, with 15 bases spanning the gap. DNA for the CDR3: TGCGCCAGCAGCCAAGTCTGGATTAGCGGTCCCTACGAGCAGTACTTC. This translates into CASSQVWISGPYEQYF.

This clonotype has ten or more counts. This chain joins TRBV7-9 and TRBJ1-6, with D uncertain. The germline V gene encodes CDR1 SEHNR and CDR2 FQNEAQ (reference sequence). This CDR3 spans 14 amino acids. Trimming took 7 bases from V and 4 from J, leaving 11 bases between them. The CDR3 here is CASMRTGYNSPLHF. DNA of the CDR3: TGTGCCAGCATGCGGACGGGTTATAATTCACCCCTCCACTTT.

This clonotype has more than one count but fewer than ten. The rearrangement links TRBV6-1 to TRBJ2-7; TRBD1 agrees at 9 bases. The CDR3 contains 13 residues. Germline CDR1 MNHNS, CDR2 SASEGT. V shed 6 bases, J shed 5 bases, and the junction held 5 bases outside the gene matches. CDR3 amino acids: CASRRTGDHEQYV. The CDR3 bases are TGTGCCAGCAGGAGGACAGGGGACCACGAGCAGTACGTC.

This clonotype was counted at least ten times. The V gene is TRBV10-2, the J gene TRBJ2-1, with D possibly called TRBD1 or TRBD2 (5 bases each). The V gene's germline CDR1 is WSHSY and CDR2 SAAADI. The CDR3 runs 14 residues. Trimming removed 4 bases at V and 5 bases at J, with 12 bases between. The CDR3 region is CASSAAGRHNEQFF. CDR3 in DNA: TGCGCCAGCAGTGCGGCAGGGAGACACAATGAGCAGTTCTTC.

V gene TRBV7-8 combines with J gene TRBJ2-7; D is unresolved. The CDR3 is made up of 12 amino acids. V shed 1 base and J shed 3 bases, with 4 bases lying between them. Germline values: CDR1 SGHVS, CDR2 FQNEAQ. The CDR3 nucleotides are TGTGCCAGCAGCTTAGAGGTCTACGAGCAGTACTTC. Residues: CASSLEVYEQYF.

The rearrangement links TRBV20-1 to TRBJ2-7, with D perhaps TRBD2 (5 bases). The germline CDR1 and CDR2 sequences are DFQATT and SNEGSKA (reference sequence). CDR3 size: 15 residues. The CDR3: CCASSSAGDSYEQYF. DNA of the CDR3: TGCTGCGCATCCTCTTCGGCGGGCGACTCCTACGAGCAGTACTTC.